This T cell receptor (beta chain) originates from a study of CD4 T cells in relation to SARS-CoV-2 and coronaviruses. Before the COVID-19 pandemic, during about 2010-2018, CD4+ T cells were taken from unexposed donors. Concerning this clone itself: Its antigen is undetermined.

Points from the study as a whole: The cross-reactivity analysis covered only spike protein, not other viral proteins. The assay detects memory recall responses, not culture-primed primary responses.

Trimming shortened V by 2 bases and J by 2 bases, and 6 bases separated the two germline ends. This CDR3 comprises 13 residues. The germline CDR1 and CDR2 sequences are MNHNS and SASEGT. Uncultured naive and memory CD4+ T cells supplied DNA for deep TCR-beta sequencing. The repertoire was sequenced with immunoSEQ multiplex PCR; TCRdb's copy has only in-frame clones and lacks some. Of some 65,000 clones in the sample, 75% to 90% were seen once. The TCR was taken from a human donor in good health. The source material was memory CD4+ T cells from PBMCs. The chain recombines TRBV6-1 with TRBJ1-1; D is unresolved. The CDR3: CASSEKSNTEAFF. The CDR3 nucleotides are TGTGCCAGCAGTGAAAAATCCAACACTGAAGCTTTCTTT.